The 21 T cell receptor beta chains below were found in one sample sequenced in a study of a mutant IDH1 vaccine in newly diagnosed glioma. These TCRs' antigens remain unknown. Time point: week 11, during vaccination. A single vaccine dose contained 300 ug of mutant IDH1 20-mer peptide, and topical imiquimod was used with it. The repertoire was sequenced with immunoSEQ multiplex PCR; TCRdb's copy has only in-frame clones and lacks some. The table has under 65,000 clones, roughly 80% seen once. The sample in question was PBMCs, obtained from a glioma patient whose treatment included an IDH1 peptide vaccine. These receptor sequences come from a man aged 45 to 65 with glioma.

In this sample, this clone is medium-sized. The V call is TRBV29-1, the J call TRBJ1-1; unclear D gene. The CDR3 runs 14 residues. Germline V lookup: CDR1 SQVTM, CDR2 ANQGSEA. V was pared by 4 bases and J by 1 base, with 13 bases between. CDR3 DNA sequence: TGCAGCGTTGGGCAGAACACCCGGAACACTGAAGCTTTCTTT. Encoded protein: CSVGQNTRNTEAFF.

The chain couples TRBV9 to TRBJ2-3, with D perhaps being TRBD1 or TRBD2 (5 bases each). The CDR3 consists of 15 residues. Trimming left V 4 bases short and J 4 bases short, with 16 bases between. Germline loops: CDR1 SGDLS, CDR2 YYNGEE. Here the CDR3 reads CASSPQAVGADTQYF. CDR3 DNA: TGTGCCAGCAGCCCACAAGCGGTAGGGGCAGATACGCAGTATTTT.

This clone occurred a few times. The V gene is TRBV5-1, the J gene TRBJ2-5; D is unresolved. This CDR3 has 14 amino acids. The V and J ends lost 4 bases and 1 base respectively, with 11 bases between them. Germline CDR1 SGHRS, CDR2 YFSETQ. CDR3 region: CASSRNGRQETQYF. For the CDR3, the DNA is TGCGCCAGCAGCCGGAATGGGCGCCAAGAGACCCAGTACTTC.

The CDR3 loop reads CASRWGTGDLSGANVLTF. The CDR3 coding sequence is TGTGCCAGCAGGTGGGGGACAGGGGACCTCTCTGGGGCCAACGTCCTGACTTTC. J is TRBJ2-6 and V is TRBV9; TRBD1 matches at 10 bases. This CDR3 contains 18 residues. V dropped 5 bases and J dropped 0; count of bases not matched to a gene: 8. CDR1 and CDR2 (germline): SGDLS, YYNGEE. The whole variable domain, filled in from reference TRBV9 and TRBJ2-6, reads DSGVTQTPKHLITATGQRVTLRCSPRSGDLSVYWYQQSLDQGLQFLIQYYNGEERAKGNILERFSAQQFPDLHSELNLSSLELGDSALYFCASRWGTGDLSGANVLTFGAGSRLTVL.

The J gene is TRBJ2-1, the V gene TRBV25-1, with D unresolved. Deletions cut 3 bases from V and 0 bases from J, with 9 bases between. CDR3 size: 15 residues. CDR1 MGHDK and CDR2 SYGVNS come from the germline V gene. The CDR3 loop is CASSEEGNSYNEQFF. CDR3 nucleotides: TGTGCCAGCAGTGAGGAAGGTAACTCCTACAATGAGCAGTTCTTC.

This chain connects TRBV27 to TRBJ1-5; 11 positions match TRBD1. The germline V gene encodes CDR1 MNHEY and CDR2 SMNVEV (reference sequence). V was pared by 6 bases and J by 4 bases, with 5 bases of the junction left unmatched. CDR3 size: 15 residues. CDR3 sequence (DNA): TGTGCCAGCAGGTCCGGGACAGGGGGAAATCAGCCCCAGCATTTT. As protein: CASRSGTGGNQPQHF.

This clone was seen more than once but under ten times. The chain links TRBV19 to TRBJ1-6, with 8 bases aligning to TRBD1. The length of the CDR3 is 16 residues. Trimming took 3 bases from V and 0 from J; bases not matched to a gene: 1. Germline-derived CDR1 and CDR2 are LNHDA and SQIVND (reference sequence). The CDR3: CASSIGTGSYNSPLHF. CDR3 bases: TGTGCCAGTAGTATTGGGACAGGCTCCTATAATTCACCCCTCCACTTT. The complete variable domain, with remaining parts taken from reference TRBV19 and TRBJ1-6, reads DGGITQSPKYLFRKEGQNVTLSCEQNLNHDAMYWYRQDPGQGLRLIYYSQIVNDFQKGDIAEGYSVSREKKESFPLTVTSAQKNPTAFYLCASSIGTGSYNSPLHFGNGTRLTVT.

The chain has TRBV9 and TRBJ2-3, with D perhaps assigned TRBD1 or TRBD2 (7 bases each). The CDR3 loop spans 15 amino acids. Germline CDR1 is SGDLS and CDR2 is YYNGEE. Trimming shortened V by 2 bases and J by 4 bases, and 14 bases separated the two germline ends. The CDR3, as DNA: TGTGCCAGCAGCGTGAGCAGGGGGGGCGCAGATACGCAGTATTTT. This sequence encodes CASSVSRGGADTQYF.

This clone was counted between two and nine times. The chain links TRBV7-9 to TRBJ2-2; D perhaps matches TRBD2 (5 bases). Deletions cut 2 bases from V and 7 bases from J, with 8 bases between. The germline V gene encodes CDR1 SEHNR and CDR2 FQNEAQ (reference sequence). The CDR3 loop spans 13 amino acids. The CDR3 coding sequence is TGTGCCAGCAGCTTACCCGCGGGCGGGGAGCTGTTTTTT. Amino acids: CASSLPAGGELFF.

Written as DNA, the CDR3 is TGTGCCAGCAGCTTAGTCGGGGAGCAGTACTTC. It yields the protein CASSLVGEQYF. This chain links TRBV7-9 with TRBJ2-7; D is unresolved. Germline values: CDR1 SEHNR, CDR2 FQNEAQ (reference sequence). Trimming left V 1 base short and J 7 bases short, with 5 bases between. The CDR3 loop spans 11 amino acids.

A single count supports this clone. The rearrangement uses TRBV2 and TRBJ1-5; no definite D call. CDR1 is SNHLY and CDR2 is FYNNEI in the germline V gene. Between the trimmed V and J ends, which lost 4 bases and 5 bases, there was a span of 18 bases. The CDR3 sequence is 16 residues long. For the CDR3, the DNA is TGTGCCAGCAGTGCCCTAAGGACGAGGCCAGATCAGCCCCAGCATTTT. This sequence encodes CASSALRTRPDQPQHF.

The CDR3, as DNA: TGTGCCAGCAGTCACCCGAACTCTGGAAACACCATATATTTT. Translation: CASSHPNSGNTIYF. The J gene is TRBJ1-3, the V gene TRBV7-9; D gene uncertain. V was clipped by 6 bases and J by 0 bases, with 9 bases between them. Germline V gene lookup returns CDR1 SEHNR and CDR2 FQNEAQ (reference sequence). The CDR3 has 14 residues.

This chain uses TRBV18 with TRBJ2-3; TRBD1 might be the D (7 bases). Trimming took off 4 bases at V and 4 bases at J, with 24 bases between the two ends. Per the germline V gene, CDR1 is KGHSH and CDR2 is LQKENI. The CDR3 runs 18 residues. The chain's CDR3 is CASSLSPSTGTAPDTQYF. As DNA, the CDR3 is TGTGCCAGCTCACTTTCCCCCTCGACAGGGACTGCGCCAGATACGCAGTATTTT.

The chain is built from TRBV5-1 and TRBJ1-4; no clear D gene. Germline CDR1 SGHRS, CDR2 YFSETQ. Trimming removed 1 base at V and 7 bases at J, with 17 bases between. This CDR3 region has 16 residues. The DNA of the CDR3 is TGCGCCAGCAGCTTGAACCCTATGGAAGGGTTTGAAAAACTGTTTTTT. Its protein product is CASSLNPMEGFEKLFF.

CDR3 in DNA: TGTGCCAGCAGTTATAGCGTGGGGGAGCTGTTTTTT. This codes for CASSYSVGELFF. J is TRBJ2-2 and V is TRBV6-5; possible D gene TRBD2, 5 bases. The germline V and J ends were trimmed by 3 bases and 8 bases, with 7 bases remaining between them. In germline, CDR1 is MNHEY, CDR2 SVGAGI. This CDR3 has 12 amino acids.

The chain uses TRBV4-1 and TRBJ1-5; 9 nucleotides match TRBD1. The CDR3 consists of 16 residues. Trimming took 4 bases from V and 4 from J; bases not matched to a gene: 8. The germline V gene encodes CDR1 MGHRA and CDR2 YSYEKL. The CDR3 loop is CASSRPGQGPNQPQHF. Written as DNA, the CDR3 is TGCGCCAGCAGCCGGCCGGGACAGGGTCCTAATCAGCCCCAGCATTTT.

CDR3 in amino acids: CATSAGGWNQPQHF. The DNA of the CDR3 is TGTGCCACCAGCGCAGGGGGTTGGAATCAGCCCCAGCATTTT. The V call is TRBV15, the J call TRBJ1-5; 7 bases fit TRBD1. The ends lost 5 bases at V and 4 bases at J; junction bases unmatched: 5. Looked up from germline, CDR1 is LNHNV and CDR2 is YYDKDF (reference sequence). The CDR3 runs 14 residues.

This clone was counted a few times. The V gene is TRBV18, the J gene TRBJ1-1; D remains ambiguous. V lost 5 bases and J 1 base, leaving 14 bases between the germline ends. There are 15 residues in the CDR3. Germline loops: CDR1 KGHSH, CDR2 LQKENI. The CDR3 sequence: CASSINGRENTEAFF. The CDR3 DNA is TGTGCCAGCTCAATTAATGGGAGGGAGAACACTGAAGCTTTCTTT.

The gene calls are TRBV29-1 and TRBJ2-3; the match to TRBD2 covers 11 bases. V was pared by 1 base and J by 4 bases, with 4 bases of the junction left unmatched. The CDR3 sequence is 15 residues long. CDR1 and CDR2 from the germline V gene are SQVTM and ANQGSEA. The CDR3 sequence is CSVEAVAGGADTQYF. The CDR3 DNA reads TGCAGCGTTGAAGCGGTAGCGGGAGGGGCAGATACGCAGTATTTT.

This chain connects TRBV10-3 to TRBJ2-6; TRBD2 might be the D (5 bases). Trimming removed 0 bases at V and 0 bases at J, with 12 bases between. Germline V gene sequence: CDR1 ENHRY, CDR2 SYGVKD. The CDR3 is 18 amino acids. The CDR3 DNA follows: TGTGCCATCAGTGAGTCTCTAGTACTAGGCTCTGGGGCCAACGTCCTGACTTTC. Residues: CAISESLVLGSGANVLTF.

This chain connects TRBV28 to TRBJ2-1; TRBD1 might be the D (5 bases). The CDR3 covers 16 residues. Trimming took 6 bases from V and 0 from J, leaving 15 bases between them. CDR1 is MDHEN, CDR2 SYDVKM, per germline. CDR3 residues: CASSPTAYYSYNEQFF. CDR3 bases: TGTGCCAGCAGCCCGACAGCGTATTACTCCTACAATGAGCAGTTCTTC.